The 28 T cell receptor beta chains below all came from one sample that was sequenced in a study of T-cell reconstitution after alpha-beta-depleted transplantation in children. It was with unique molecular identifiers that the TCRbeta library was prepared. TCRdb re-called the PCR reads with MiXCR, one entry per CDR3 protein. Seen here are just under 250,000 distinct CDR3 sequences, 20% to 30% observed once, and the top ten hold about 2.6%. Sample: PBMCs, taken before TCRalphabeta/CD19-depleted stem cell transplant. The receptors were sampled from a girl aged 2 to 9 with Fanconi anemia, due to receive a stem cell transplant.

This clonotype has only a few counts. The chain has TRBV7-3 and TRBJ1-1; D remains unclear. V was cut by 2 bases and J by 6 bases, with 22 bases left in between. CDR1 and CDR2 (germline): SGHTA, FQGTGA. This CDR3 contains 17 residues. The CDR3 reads CASSLQAETGMSAEAFF. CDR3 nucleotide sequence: TGTGCCAGCAGCTTACAGGCGGAAACGGGAATGTCGGCTGAAGCTTTCTTT.

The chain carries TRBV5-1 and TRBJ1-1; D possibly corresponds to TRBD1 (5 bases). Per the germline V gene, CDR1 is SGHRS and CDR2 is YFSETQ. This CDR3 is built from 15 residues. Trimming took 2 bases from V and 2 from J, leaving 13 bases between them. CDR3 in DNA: TGCGCCAGCAGCTTAGGGGCCCACTATAACACTGAAGCTTTCTTT. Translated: CASSLGAHYNTEAFF.

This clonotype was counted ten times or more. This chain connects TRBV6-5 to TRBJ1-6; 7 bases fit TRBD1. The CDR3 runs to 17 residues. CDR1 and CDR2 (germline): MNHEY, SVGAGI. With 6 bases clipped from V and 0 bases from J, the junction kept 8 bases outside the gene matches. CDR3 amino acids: CASRGKTGSSYNSPLHF. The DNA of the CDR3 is TGTGCCAGCAGGGGCAAGACAGGGAGCTCCTATAATTCACCCCTCCACTTT.

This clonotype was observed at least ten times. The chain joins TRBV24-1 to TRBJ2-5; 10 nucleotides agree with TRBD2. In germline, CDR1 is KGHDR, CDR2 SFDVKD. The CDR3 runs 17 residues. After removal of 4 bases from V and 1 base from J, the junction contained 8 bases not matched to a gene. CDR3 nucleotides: TGTGCCACCAGTGACCCAAAGCGGGAGGGGTTCCAAGAGACCCAGTACTTC. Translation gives CATSDPKREGFQETQYF.

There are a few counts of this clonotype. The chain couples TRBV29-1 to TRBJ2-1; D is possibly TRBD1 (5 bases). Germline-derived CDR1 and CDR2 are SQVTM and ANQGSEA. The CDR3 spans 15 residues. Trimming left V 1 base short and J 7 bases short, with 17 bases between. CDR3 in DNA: TGCAGCGTTGAAGGTACCCCACAGGAATCGAATGAGCAGTTCTTC. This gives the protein CSVEGTPQESNEQFF.

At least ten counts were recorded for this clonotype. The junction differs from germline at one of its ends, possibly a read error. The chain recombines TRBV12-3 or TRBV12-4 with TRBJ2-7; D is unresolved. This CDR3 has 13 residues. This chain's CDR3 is CASSQAGGGRYCF. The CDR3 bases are TGTGCCAGCAGCCAAGCAGGCGGTGGACGGTACTGCTTC.

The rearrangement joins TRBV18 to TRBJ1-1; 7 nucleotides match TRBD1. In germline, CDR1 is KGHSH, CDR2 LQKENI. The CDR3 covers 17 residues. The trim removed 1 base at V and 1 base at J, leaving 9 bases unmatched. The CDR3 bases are TGTGCCAGCTCACCACGCGACAGGGTGGATTCGAACACTGAAGCTTTCTTT. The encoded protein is CASSPRDRVDSNTEAFF.

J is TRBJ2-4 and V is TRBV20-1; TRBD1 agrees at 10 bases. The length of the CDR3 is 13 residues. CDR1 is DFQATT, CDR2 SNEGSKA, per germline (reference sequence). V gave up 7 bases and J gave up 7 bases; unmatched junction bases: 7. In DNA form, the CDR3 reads TGCAGTGTTCCGGGACAGGGGAACAACATTCAGTACTTC. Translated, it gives CSVPGQGNNIQYF.

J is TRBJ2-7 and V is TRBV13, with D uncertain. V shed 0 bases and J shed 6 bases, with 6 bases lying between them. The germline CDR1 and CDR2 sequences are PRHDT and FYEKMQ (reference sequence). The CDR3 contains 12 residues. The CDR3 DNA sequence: TGTGCCAGCAGCTTAGGTAGGCTCGAGCAGTACTTC. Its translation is CASSLGRLEQYF.

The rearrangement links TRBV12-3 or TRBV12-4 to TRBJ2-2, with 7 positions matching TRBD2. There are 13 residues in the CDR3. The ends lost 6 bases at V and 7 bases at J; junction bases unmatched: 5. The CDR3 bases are TGTGCCAGCAGACGCGAGCGGGACGGGGAGCTGTTTTTT. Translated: CASRRERDGELFF.

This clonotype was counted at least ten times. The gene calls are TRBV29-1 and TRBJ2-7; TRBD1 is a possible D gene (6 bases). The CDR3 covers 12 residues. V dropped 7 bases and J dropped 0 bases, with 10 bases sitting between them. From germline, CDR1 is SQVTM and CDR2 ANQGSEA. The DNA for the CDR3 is TGCAGCGCCATACAGGGCTCCTACGAGCAGTACTTC. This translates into CSAIQGSYEQYF.

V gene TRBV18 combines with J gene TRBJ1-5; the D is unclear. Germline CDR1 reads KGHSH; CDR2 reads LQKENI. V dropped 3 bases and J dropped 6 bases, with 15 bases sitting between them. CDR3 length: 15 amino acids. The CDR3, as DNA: TGTGCCAGCTCACCGCTGGCCATTCTGGGTCAGCCCCAGCATTTT. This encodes CASSPLAILGQPQHF.

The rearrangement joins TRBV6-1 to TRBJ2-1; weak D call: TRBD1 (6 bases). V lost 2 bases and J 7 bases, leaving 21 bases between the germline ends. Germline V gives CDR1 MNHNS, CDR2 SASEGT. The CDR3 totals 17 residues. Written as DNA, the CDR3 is TGTGCCAGCAGTGAAAGAGGGATGGGGGCCTCGCTTAATGAGCAGTTCTTC. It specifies CASSERGMGASLNEQFF.

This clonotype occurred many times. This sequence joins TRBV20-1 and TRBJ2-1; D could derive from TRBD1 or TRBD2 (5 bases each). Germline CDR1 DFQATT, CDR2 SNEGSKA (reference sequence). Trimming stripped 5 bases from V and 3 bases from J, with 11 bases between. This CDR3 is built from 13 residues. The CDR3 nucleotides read TGCAGTGCTCGGGGACCCGGCTACAATGAGCAGTTCTTC. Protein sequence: CSARGPGYNEQFF.

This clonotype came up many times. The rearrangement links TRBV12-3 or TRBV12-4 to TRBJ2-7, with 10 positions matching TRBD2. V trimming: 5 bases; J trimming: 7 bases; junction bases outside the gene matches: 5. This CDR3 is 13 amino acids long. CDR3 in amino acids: CASSAQTSGEQYF. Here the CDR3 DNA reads TGTGCCAGCAGTGCCCAGACTAGCGGGGAGCAGTACTTC.

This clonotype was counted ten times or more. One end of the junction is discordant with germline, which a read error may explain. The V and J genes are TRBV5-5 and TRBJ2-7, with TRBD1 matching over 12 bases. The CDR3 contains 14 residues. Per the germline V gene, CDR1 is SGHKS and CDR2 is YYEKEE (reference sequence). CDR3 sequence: CASSPGQGAYEQYF. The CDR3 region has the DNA TGCGCCAGCAGCCCGGGACAGGGGGCATACGAGCAGTACTTC.

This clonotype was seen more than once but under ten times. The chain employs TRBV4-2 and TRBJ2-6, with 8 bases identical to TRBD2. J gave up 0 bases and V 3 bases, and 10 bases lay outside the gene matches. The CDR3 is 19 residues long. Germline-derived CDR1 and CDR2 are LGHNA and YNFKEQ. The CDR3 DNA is TGTGCCAGCAGCCAGCCGGAAGGGACTAGTAACTCTGGGGCCAACGTCCTGACTTTC. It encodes CASSQPEGTSNSGANVLTF.

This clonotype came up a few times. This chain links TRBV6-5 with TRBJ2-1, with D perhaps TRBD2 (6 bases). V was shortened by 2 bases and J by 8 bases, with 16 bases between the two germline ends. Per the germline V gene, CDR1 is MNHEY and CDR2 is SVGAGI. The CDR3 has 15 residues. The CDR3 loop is CASSYNWVRGDEQFF. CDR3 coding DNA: TGTGCCAGCAGTTACAATTGGGTGCGGGGCGATGAGCAGTTCTTC.

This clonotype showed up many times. This chain's CDR3 is CASSFWAGGTDTQYF. The DNA for the CDR3 is TGTGCCAGCAGCTTCTGGGCCGGGGGCACAGATACGCAGTATTTT. This chain links TRBV11-2 with TRBJ2-3; weak D call: TRBD2 (5 bases). Germline V lookup: CDR1 SGHAT, CDR2 FQNNGV. The CDR3 covers 15 residues. The V and J ends lost 3 bases and 1 base respectively, with 11 bases between them.

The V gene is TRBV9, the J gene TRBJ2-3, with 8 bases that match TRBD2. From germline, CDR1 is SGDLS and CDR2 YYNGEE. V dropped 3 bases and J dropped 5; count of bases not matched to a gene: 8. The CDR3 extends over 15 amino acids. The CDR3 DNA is TGTGCCAGCAGCGGTTATAGCGGGACTCAAGATACGCAGTATTTT. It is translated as CASSGYSGTQDTQYF.

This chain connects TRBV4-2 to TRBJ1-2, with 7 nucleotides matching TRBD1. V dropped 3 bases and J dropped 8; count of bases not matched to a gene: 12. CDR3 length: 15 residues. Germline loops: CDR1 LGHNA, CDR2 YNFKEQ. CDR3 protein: CASSHEITGVWGYTF. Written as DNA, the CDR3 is TGTGCCAGCAGCCACGAGATCACAGGGGTTTGGGGCTACACCTTC.

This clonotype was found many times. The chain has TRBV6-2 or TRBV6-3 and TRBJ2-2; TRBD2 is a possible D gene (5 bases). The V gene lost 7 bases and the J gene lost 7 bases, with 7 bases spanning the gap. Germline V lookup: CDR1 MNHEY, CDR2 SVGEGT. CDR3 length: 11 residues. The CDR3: CASTRDGELFF. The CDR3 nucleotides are TGTGCCAGCACGAGGGACGGGGAGCTGTTTTTT.

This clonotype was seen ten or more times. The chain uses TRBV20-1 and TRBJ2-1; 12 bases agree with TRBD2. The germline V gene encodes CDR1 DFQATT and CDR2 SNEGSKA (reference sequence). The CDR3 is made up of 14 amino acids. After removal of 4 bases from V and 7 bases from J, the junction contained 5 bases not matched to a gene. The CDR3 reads CSATSGRGGNEQFF. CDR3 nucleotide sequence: TGCAGTGCTACTAGCGGGAGGGGTGGGAATGAGCAGTTCTTC.

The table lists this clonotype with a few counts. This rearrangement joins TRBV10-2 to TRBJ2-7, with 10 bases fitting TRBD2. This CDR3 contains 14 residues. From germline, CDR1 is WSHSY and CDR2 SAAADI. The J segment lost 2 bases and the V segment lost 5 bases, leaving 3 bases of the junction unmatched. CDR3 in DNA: TGCGCCAGCAGTTATCTAGCGGGAGCCTACGAGCAGTACTTC. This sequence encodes CASSYLAGAYEQYF.

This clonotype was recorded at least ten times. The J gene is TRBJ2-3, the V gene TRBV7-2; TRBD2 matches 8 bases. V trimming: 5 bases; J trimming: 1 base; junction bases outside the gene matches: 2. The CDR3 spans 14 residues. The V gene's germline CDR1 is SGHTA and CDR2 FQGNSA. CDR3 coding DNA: TGTGCCAGCAGCGGACTAGCCCGCACAGATACGCAGTATTTT. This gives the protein CASSGLARTDTQYF.

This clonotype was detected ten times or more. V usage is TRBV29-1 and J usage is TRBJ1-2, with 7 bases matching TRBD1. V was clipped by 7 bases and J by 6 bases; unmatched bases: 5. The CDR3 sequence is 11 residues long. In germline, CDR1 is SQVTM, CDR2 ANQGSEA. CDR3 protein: CSATGLDGYTF. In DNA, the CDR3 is TGCAGCGCGACAGGGTTGGATGGCTACACCTTC.

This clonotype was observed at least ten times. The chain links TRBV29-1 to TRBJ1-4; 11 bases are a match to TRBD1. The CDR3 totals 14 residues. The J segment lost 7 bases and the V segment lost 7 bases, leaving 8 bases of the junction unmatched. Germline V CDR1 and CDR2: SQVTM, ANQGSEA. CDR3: CSAVPGTGGEKLFF. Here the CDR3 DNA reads TGCAGCGCCGTTCCCGGGACAGGGGGTGAAAAACTGTTTTTT.

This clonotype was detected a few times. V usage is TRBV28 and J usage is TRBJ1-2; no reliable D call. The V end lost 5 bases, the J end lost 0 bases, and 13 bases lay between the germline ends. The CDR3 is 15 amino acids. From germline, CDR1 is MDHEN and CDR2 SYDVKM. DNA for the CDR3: TGTGCCAGCAGTGTTATGGGCAGCTCTAACTATGGCTACACCTTC. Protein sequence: CASSVMGSSNYGYTF.